This T cell receptor beta chain was recorded in a study of shared clonotypes between healthy human individuals. The CDR3 is 13 amino acids. Germline-derived CDR1 and CDR2 are SEHNR and FQNEAQ (reference sequence). Trimming stripped 5 bases from V and 4 bases from J, with 11 bases between. Deep-level assay runs were performed. Method: immunoSEQ multiplex PCR; TCRdb's copy keeps in-frame clones and lacks some. The sample includes around 2,000,000 clones, 85% to 95% of them seen just once. This chain uses TRBV7-9 with TRBJ1-2; D is perhaps TRBD1 (5 bases). This clonotype was sampled from a young man in good health. The sample taken for sequencing was naive CD4+ T cells sorted from blood. The sample's subset: CD45RA+ positively selected. The CDR3 protein is CASSADSSYGYTF. The CDR3 DNA follows: TGTGCCAGCAGCGCAGACAGCTCCTATGGCTACACCTTC.